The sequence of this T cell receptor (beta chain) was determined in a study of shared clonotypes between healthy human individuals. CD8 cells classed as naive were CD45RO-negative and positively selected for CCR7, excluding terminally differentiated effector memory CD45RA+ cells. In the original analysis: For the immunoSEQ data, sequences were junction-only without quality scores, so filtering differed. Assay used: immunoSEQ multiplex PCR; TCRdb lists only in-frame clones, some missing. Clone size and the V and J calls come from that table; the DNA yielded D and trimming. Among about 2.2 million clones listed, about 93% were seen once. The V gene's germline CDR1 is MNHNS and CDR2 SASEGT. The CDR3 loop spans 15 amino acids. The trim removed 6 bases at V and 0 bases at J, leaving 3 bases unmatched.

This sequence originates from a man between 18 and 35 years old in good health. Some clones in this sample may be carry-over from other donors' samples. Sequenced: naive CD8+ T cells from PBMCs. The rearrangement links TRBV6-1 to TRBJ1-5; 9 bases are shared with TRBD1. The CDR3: CASRDRGGSNQPQHF. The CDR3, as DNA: TGTGCCAGCAGGGACAGGGGAGGTAGCAATCAGCCCCAGCATTTT.